A selection of T cell receptor beta chains follows, all from one sample in a study of CD4 T cells in relation to SARS-CoV-2 and coronaviruses. No antigens are known for them. Here immunoSEQ multiplex PCR was the method, and the copy in TCRdb shows in-frame clones only, minus some. The sample records around 18,000 clones, over 65% being singletons. The specimen sequenced was CD4+ T cells from PBMCs, cultured in vitro. Source of these receptors: a human donor in good health. Each CDR3 is given with its conserved first and last residue. A D gene is named only where the DNA matches it firmly. A row's size may be missing; if present it is once, few, many or a size class.

J	V	size	D	CDR3	DNA
TRBJ2-1	TRBV9	.	TRBD2	CASSPPGRAGDNEQFF	TGTGCCAGCAGCCCCCCCGGGAGGGCCGGGGACAATGAGCAGTTCTTC
TRBJ2-2	TRBV18	.	.	CASSPPKSAQNTGELFF	TGTGCCAGCTCACCACCGAAGTCGGCCCAGAACACCGGGGAGCTGTTTTTT
TRBJ1-1	TRBV28	.	.	CASTPTGTMNTEAFF	TGTGCCAGCACCCCGACTGGCACGATGAACACTGAAGCTTTCTTT
TRBJ2-1	TRBV19	once	.	CASNFRGNEQFF	TGTGCCAGTAATTTCCGAGGGAATGAGCAGTTCTTC
TRBJ1-6	TRBV11-2	.	.	CASSLGRGRGNSPLHF	TGTGCCAGCAGCTTAGGGCGGGGGCGAGGTAATTCACCCCTCCACTTT
TRBJ1-1	TRBV3-1/TRBV3-2	.	.	CASSQSEMNTEAFF	TGTGCCAGCAGCCAATCAGAGATGAACACTGAAGCTTTCTTT
TRBJ2-5	TRBV29-1	once	.	CSVDRGSETQYF	TGCAGCGTTGATAGGGGGAGCGAGACCCAGTACTTC
TRBJ1-4	TRBV19	.	.	CASTTGGFNEKLFF	TGTGCCAGTACCACGGGAGGGTTTAATGAAAAACTGTTTTTT
TRBJ2-7	TRBV2	.	TRBD1	CASNRQGTVNEQYF	TGTGCCAGCAATCGACAGGGTACGGTCAACGAGCAGTACTTC
TRBJ2-1	TRBV28	.	.	CASSLYGEGLDEQFF	TGTGCCAGCAGTTTATACGGAGAAGGTCTCGATGAGCAGTTCTTC
TRBJ2-7	TRBV28	once	TRBD1	CASSAMGQSYEQYF	TGTGCCAGCAGCGCCATGGGACAGTCCTACGAGCAGTACTTC
TRBJ1-2	TRBV6-5	.	.	CASRLGHPYGYTF	TGTGCCAGCAGACTCGGACATCCTTATGGCTACACCTTC
TRBJ2-1	TRBV7-2	.	.	CASSLSPASYNEQFF	TGTGCCAGCAGCTTAAGCCCAGCATCCTACAATGAGCAGTTCTTC
TRBJ2-2	TRBV6-1	few	TRBD1	CASSEGQGKSGELFF	TGTGCCAGCAGTGAAGGACAGGGAAAGTCCGGGGAGCTGTTTTTT
TRBJ1-1	TRBV7-3	.	.	CASSLDRRNTEAFF	TGTGCCAGCAGCTTAGACAGACGGAACACTGAAGCTTTCTTT
TRBJ2-7	TRBV6-5	.	.	CASRKEVRYF	TGTGCCAGCAGGAAAGAGGTTCGGTACTTC
TRBJ2-7	TRBV18	.	TRBD2	CASSPSGGGSYEQYF	TGTGCCAGCTCACCATCGGGGGGGGGCTCCTACGAGCAGTACTTC
TRBJ2-1	TRBV3-1/TRBV3-2	.	.	CASSQAKWNEQFF	TGTGCCAGCAGCCAAGCCAAGTGGAATGAGCAGTTCTTC
TRBJ2-5	TRBV7-9	.	TRBD1	CASSKTGDKTQYF	TGTGCCAGCAGCAAGACAGGGGATAAGACCCAGTACTTC
TRBJ2-1	TRBV29-1	once	.	CSVGTSLLGEQFF	TGCAGCGTTGGCACTAGCTTATTGGGTGAGCAGTTCTTC
TRBJ2-3	TRBV6-1	.	TRBD2	CASRVTSATQYF	TGTGCCAGCAGGGTAACTAGCGCAACGCAGTATTTT
TRBJ1-4	TRBV19	.	TRBD1	CASSIDGQGRSNEKLFF	TGTGCCAGTAGTATAGACGGACAGGGGCGGTCTAATGAAAAACTGTTTTTT
TRBJ2-7	TRBV5-1	.	TRBD2	CASSSRTSADSYEQYF	TGCGCCAGCAGCTCCCGGACTAGCGCAGACTCCTACGAGCAGTACTTC
TRBJ2-3	TRBV4-1	few	.	CASSQEHTQYF	TGCGCCAGCAGCCAAGAACATACGCAGTATTTT
TRBJ2-2	TRBV27	once	TRBD1	CASRRDRVNTGELFF	TGTGCCAGCAGGCGGGACAGGGTAAACACCGGGGAGCTGTTTTTT
TRBJ1-2	TRBV19	.	TRBD1	CASSMQGGNYGYTF	TGTGCCAGTAGTATGCAGGGGGGGAACTATGGCTACACCTTC
TRBJ2-2	TRBV25-1	few	TRBD1	CASSGQGDTGELFF	TGTGCCAGCAGTGGACAGGGGGACACCGGGGAGCTGTTTTTT
TRBJ1-2	TRBV18	.	.	CASTYGGDYGYTF	TGTGCCAGCACATACGGCGGAGACTATGGCTACACCTTC
TRBJ1-1	TRBV6-5	.	.	CASTLSGKNTEAFF	TGTGCCAGCACCCTTAGCGGGAAGAACACTGAAGCTTTCTTT
TRBJ2-1	TRBV9	.	TRBD2	CASSLAGQTYNEQFF	TGTGCCAGCAGCCTAGCGGGACAAACATACAATGAGCAGTTCTTC
TRBJ2-1	TRBV11-3	.	.	CASSLDSHYNEQFF	TGTGCCAGCAGCTTAGATTCACACTACAATGAGCAGTTCTTC
TRBJ2-3	TRBV5-8	.	.	CASSRDPGTDTQYF	TGTGCCAGCAGCCGGGACCCCGGCACAGATACGCAGTATTTT
TRBJ1-3	TRBV9	.	.	CASTDSLSGNTIYF	TGTGCCAGCACGGACAGCCTCTCTGGAAACACCATATATTTT
TRBJ1-5	TRBV28	.	.	CASSAGGFDQPQHF	TGTGCCAGCAGCGCCGGAGGGTTCGATCAGCCCCAGCATTTT